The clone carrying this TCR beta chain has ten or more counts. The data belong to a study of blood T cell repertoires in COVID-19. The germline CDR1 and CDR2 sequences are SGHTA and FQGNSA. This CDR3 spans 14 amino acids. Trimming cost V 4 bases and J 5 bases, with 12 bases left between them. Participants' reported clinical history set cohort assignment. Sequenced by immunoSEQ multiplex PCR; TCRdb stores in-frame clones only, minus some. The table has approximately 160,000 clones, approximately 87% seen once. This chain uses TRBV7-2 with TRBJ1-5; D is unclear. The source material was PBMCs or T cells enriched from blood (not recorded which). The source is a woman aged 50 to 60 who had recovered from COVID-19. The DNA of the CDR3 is TGTGCCAGCAGCTCGGTCTCTTCCGATCAGCCCCAGCATTTT. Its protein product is CASSSVSSDQPQHF.